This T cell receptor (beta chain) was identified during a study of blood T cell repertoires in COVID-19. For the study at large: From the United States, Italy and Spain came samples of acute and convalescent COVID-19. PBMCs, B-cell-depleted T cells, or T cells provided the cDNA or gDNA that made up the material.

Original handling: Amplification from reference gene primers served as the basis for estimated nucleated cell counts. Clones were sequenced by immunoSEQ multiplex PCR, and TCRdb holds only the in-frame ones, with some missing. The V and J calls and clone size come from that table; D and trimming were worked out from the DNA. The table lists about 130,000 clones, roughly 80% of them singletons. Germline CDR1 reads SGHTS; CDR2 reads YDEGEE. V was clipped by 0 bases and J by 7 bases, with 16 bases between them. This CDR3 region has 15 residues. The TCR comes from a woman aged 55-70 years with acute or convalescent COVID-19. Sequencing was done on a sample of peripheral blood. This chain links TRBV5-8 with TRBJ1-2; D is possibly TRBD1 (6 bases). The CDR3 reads CASSLGLGGLVGYTF. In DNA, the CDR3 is TGTGCCAGCAGCTTGGGATTGGGGGGGCTCGTTGGCTACACCTTC.